Listed here are 26 T cell receptor beta chains from one sample, sequenced in a study of T-cell reconstitution after alpha-beta-depleted transplantation in children. It was with unique molecular identifiers that the TCRbeta library was prepared. TCRdb fed the PCR reads into MiXCR, producing one record per CDR3 protein. Here the sample spans fewer than 700,000 distinct CDR3 sequences, 10% to 15% being singletons. The sequencing used PBMCs, mostly from graft donor cells, collected 360 days after TCRalphabeta/CD19-depleted stem cell transplant. These receptors were collected from a male patient younger than 18 who had a stem cell transplant for acute myeloid leukemia, so the T cells may come from the graft donor.

The rearrangement uses TRBV28 and TRBJ1-4; the D is unclear. The CDR3 length is 12 residues. The V gene lost 3 bases and the J gene lost 10 bases, with 9 bases spanning the gap. Germline lookup yields CDR1 MDHEN and CDR2 SYDVKM. The CDR3 DNA sequence: TGTGCCAGCAGTTTTCGGGGTGGAAAACTGTTTTTT. Translating gives CASSFRGGKLFF.

The CDR3 spells CSGDKTYNSPLHF. CDR3 nucleotide sequence: TGCAGTGGAGACAAAACCTATAATTCACCCCTCCACTTT. The chain carries TRBV20-1 and TRBJ1-6; D is uncertain. This CDR3 spans 13 amino acids. Deletions cut 7 bases from V and 2 bases from J, with 9 bases between. CDR1 and CDR2 from the germline V gene are DFQATT and SNEGSKA (reference sequence).

V and J are TRBV14 and TRBJ2-5; weak D call: TRBD2 (5 bases). This CDR3 is 17 amino acids long. Trimming pared 2 bases from V and 5 bases from J, leaving 21 bases between. CDR1 is SGHDN, CDR2 FVKESK, per germline. The CDR3 sequence: CASSQRGSRAGGETQYF. The DNA for the CDR3 is TGTGCCAGCAGCCAACGGGGTTCCCGTGCAGGTGGTGAGACCCAGTACTTC. Together with reference TRBV14 and TRBJ2-5, the CDR3 gives the full variable domain: EAGVTQFPSHSVIEKGQTVTLRCDPISGHDNLYWYRRVMGKEIKFLLHFVKESKQDESGMPNNRFLAERTGGTYSTLKVQPAELEDSGVYFCASSQRGSRAGGETQYFGPGTRLLVL.

The rearrangement uses TRBV7-9 and TRBJ1-1; 7 positions match TRBD1. With 5 bases clipped from V and 3 bases from J, the junction kept 6 bases outside the gene matches. The CDR3 runs 14 residues. Per the germline V gene, CDR1 is SEHNR and CDR2 is FQNEAQ (reference sequence). The CDR3 sequence: CASSHRGADTEAFF. The DNA of the CDR3 is TGTGCCAGCAGCCACAGGGGCGCGGACACTGAAGCTTTCTTT.

This clonotype turned up a few times. V and J are TRBV9 and TRBJ2-2; D may correspond to TRBD1 or TRBD2 (5 bases each). The CDR3 is made up of 17 amino acids. Germline V lookup: CDR1 SGDLS, CDR2 YYNGEE. Between the trimmed V and J ends, which lost 0 bases and 0 bases, there was a span of 12 bases. The CDR3 nucleotides read TGTGCCAGCAGCGTAGGGTCCCAGGGAGCGAACACCGGGGAGCTGTTTTTT. This encodes CASSVGSQGANTGELFF.

In this sample, this clonotype turned up many times. The chain combines TRBV10-3 with TRBJ1-1; 9 bases agree with TRBD1. The CDR3 runs to 14 residues. V lost 7 bases to trimming and J lost 11 bases; unmatched junction nucleotides: 14. Germline V gene sequence: CDR1 ENHRY, CDR2 SYGVKD. CDR3 sequence: CAINTGGLRDWAFF. CDR3 sequence (DNA): TGTGCCATCAATACAGGGGGCTTGAGGGATTGGGCTTTCTTT.

In its sample, this clonotype was seen a few times. The rearrangement links TRBV28 to TRBJ2-5; TRBD2 aligns across 10 bases. Germline CDR1 reads MDHEN; CDR2 reads SYDVKM. V dropped 5 bases and J dropped 5; count of bases not matched to a gene: 8. The CDR3 has 15 amino acids. The CDR3 spells CASSGLAVLLETQYF. The CDR3 DNA follows: TGTGCCAGCAGTGGACTAGCGGTCCTATTGGAGACCCAGTACTTC.

The chain combines TRBV25-1 with TRBJ1-1; TRBD1 matches at 7 bases. Unmatched junction bases numbered 7, after V lost 1 base and J lost 11 bases. The CDR3 consists of 13 residues. Germline V CDR1 and CDR2: MGHDK, SYGVNS. The CDR3 loop is CASSEWTGSRAFF. CDR3 DNA: TGTGCCAGCAGTGAATGGACAGGATCGAGGGCTTTCTTT.

This clonotype has just a few counts. The chain combines TRBV7-6 with TRBJ2-3, with 9 positions matching TRBD1. The CDR3 is 16 amino acids. The germline V gene has CDR1 SGHVS and CDR2 FNYEAQ. The V and J ends lost 4 bases and 3 bases, in that order; junction bases with no gene match: 8. CDR3 loop: CASSSVQGARTDTQYF. CDR3 nucleotide sequence: TGTGCCAGCAGCTCGGTACAGGGGGCGAGGACAGATACGCAGTATTTT.

This clonotype was recorded once. The genes are TRBV15 and TRBJ2-7, with 11 positions matching TRBD2. The germline V gene has CDR1 LNHNV and CDR2 YYDKDF (reference sequence). V shed 3 bases, J shed 2 bases, and the junction held 0 bases outside the gene matches. The CDR3 is 14 amino acids. Written as DNA, the CDR3 is TGTGCCACCAGCAGGACTAGCGGGGCCTACGAGCAGTACTTC. Translating gives CATSRTSGAYEQYF. The whole variable domain, filled in from reference TRBV15 and TRBJ2-7, reads DAMVIQNPRYQVTQFGKPVTLSCSQTLNHNVMYWYQQKSSQAPKLLFHYYDKDFNNEADTPDNFQSRRPNTSFCFLDIRSPGLGDTAMYLCATSRTSGAYEQYFGPGTRLTVT.

This clonotype was recorded a few times. The chain carries TRBV27 and TRBJ2-5; 10 nucleotides match TRBD2. V gave up 3 bases and J gave up 4 bases; unmatched junction bases: 5. The germline V gene has CDR1 MNHEY and CDR2 SMNVEV (reference sequence). The CDR3 runs 15 residues. Here the CDR3 reads CASSFIAGGRETQYF. Here the CDR3 DNA reads TGTGCCAGCAGTTTTATAGCGGGAGGTCGAGAGACCCAGTACTTC.

The chain carries TRBV15 and TRBJ2-3; 9 bases map to TRBD2. The CDR3 runs to 16 residues. The germline V gene encodes CDR1 LNHNV and CDR2 YYDKDF (reference sequence). V was clipped by 0 bases and J by 2 bases; unmatched bases: 3. The CDR3 DNA reads TGTGCCACCAGCAGAGAACTAGCGGGCCTCACAGATACGCAGTATTTT. Its translation: CATSRELAGLTDTQYF.

This rearrangement joins TRBV11-2 to TRBJ2-2, with TRBD1 matching 7 bases. The germline V gene has CDR1 SGHAT and CDR2 FQNNGV. The CDR3 is made up of 16 amino acids. The V segment lost 0 bases and the J segment 4 bases; nucleotides outside the gene matches: 5. This CDR3 reads CASSLDPDRVTGELFF. For the CDR3, the DNA is TGTGCCAGCAGCTTAGATCCCGACAGGGTCACCGGGGAGCTGTTTTTT.

The V call is TRBV19, the J call TRBJ2-7; the match to TRBD1 covers 10 bases. CDR3 length: 16 amino acids. The germline V gene encodes CDR1 LNHDA and CDR2 SQIVND (reference sequence). Losses at the gene ends were 3 bases for V and 2 bases for J; bases not matched to a gene: 7. The CDR3 sequence: CASSIRQGQGAYEQYF. Here the CDR3 DNA reads TGTGCCAGTAGTATTAGGCAAGGACAGGGGGCCTACGAGCAGTACTTC.

The V call is TRBV28, the J call TRBJ1-2, with D perhaps TRBD1 (5 bases). The CDR3 extends over 13 amino acids. The V end was cut by 8 bases, the J end by 4 bases, with 14 bases between. Germline lookup yields CDR1 MDHEN and CDR2 SYDVKM. The CDR3 loop reads CASAMPGIYGYTF. For the CDR3, the DNA is TGTGCCAGCGCCATGCCAGGGATCTATGGCTACACCTTC.

This clonotype was seen ten or more times. The J gene is TRBJ2-2, the V gene TRBV11-2, with TRBD1 matching 9 bases. CDR3 length equals 18 residues. Unmatched junction bases numbered 9, after V lost 1 base and J lost 3 bases. Per germline, CDR1 SGHAT and CDR2 FQNNGV. Written as DNA, the CDR3 is TGTGCCAGCAGCTTAGGCACAGGGGGCAGTAGGGACACCGGGGAGCTGTTTTTT. It codes for CASSLGTGGSRDTGELFF.

This clonotype has a count of ten or more. Compared with germline, one end of the junction differs, possibly owing to a read error. The V and J genes are TRBV7-7 and TRBJ2-3; D is possibly TRBD2 (5 bases). This CDR3 spans 13 amino acids. The germline V gene encodes CDR1 SSHAT and CDR2 FNYEAQ (reference sequence). CDR3 protein: CASSGGLTDTQYF. For the CDR3, the DNA is TGTGCTAGCAGCGGCGGCCTCACAGATACGCAGTATTTT.

The V call is TRBV4-3, the J call TRBJ2-7; 8 positions match TRBD2. The CDR3 contains 15 residues. V shed 4 bases and J 4 bases; nucleotides not matched to a gene: 9. Looked up from germline, CDR1 is LGHNA and CDR2 is YSLEER. CDR3 DNA sequence: TGCGCCAGCAGCCTGGACCAGTCGGGGGGGTACGAGCAGTACTTC. Its protein is CASSLDQSGGYEQYF.

This clonotype was seen only a few times. This chain joins TRBV29-1 and TRBJ2-6; TRBD1 agrees at 10 bases. Trimming took 4 bases from V and 0 from J; bases not matched to a gene: 9. This CDR3 is built from 18 residues. Germline CDR1 is SQVTM and CDR2 is ANQGSEA. CDR3 in amino acids: CSVGAGTGVDSGANVLTF. As DNA, the CDR3 is TGCAGCGTTGGCGCCGGGACAGGGGTAGACTCTGGGGCCAACGTCCTGACTTTC.

The sample holds many counts of this clonotype. This rearrangement joins TRBV18 to TRBJ2-3; 8 positions match TRBD1. The CDR3 is 15 amino acids. CDR1 is KGHSH and CDR2 is LQKENI in the germline V gene. V lost 0 bases to trimming and J lost 2 bases; unmatched junction nucleotides: 1. The CDR3 spells CASSPPDRVTDTQYF. The CDR3 coding sequence is TGTGCCAGCTCACCACCGGACAGGGTCACAGATACGCAGTATTTT.

The chain uses TRBV11-1 and TRBJ2-1; 14 positions agree with TRBD2. J gave up 8 bases and V 6 bases, and 21 bases lay outside the gene matches. This CDR3 spans 20 amino acids. The germline CDR1 and CDR2 sequences are SGHAT and FQDESV (reference sequence). The CDR3 protein is CASRLPGQTSGRVPGDEQFF. Written as DNA, the CDR3 is TGTGCCAGCAGACTACCGGGACAGACTAGCGGGAGGGTCCCGGGCGATGAGCAGTTCTTC.

At least ten counts were recorded for this clonotype. This sequence joins TRBV4-3 and TRBJ1-1; D unclear. The germline gives CDR1 LGHNA, CDR2 YSLEER. V dropped 2 bases and J dropped 11 bases, with 12 bases sitting between them. This CDR3 is built from 12 residues. CDR3 protein: CASSQITGRAFF. The DNA of the CDR3 is TGCGCCAGCAGCCAAATTACGGGGAGGGCTTTCTTT.

The chain couples TRBV4-3 to TRBJ2-7, with D possibly called TRBD1 or TRBD2 (5 bases each). Germline CDR1 reads LGHNA; CDR2 reads YSLEER. The CDR3 sequence is 17 residues long. The germline V and J ends were trimmed by 0 bases and 2 bases, with 17 bases remaining between them. CDR3 amino acids: CASSQDPTGPTTYEQYF. DNA for the CDR3: TGCGCCAGCAGCCAAGATCCCACGGGGCCGACGACCTACGAGCAGTACTTC.

This clonotype was counted many times. The CDR3 bases are TGTGCCAGCAGTCCCCCCGGGGCCAACGTCCTGACTTTC. Its protein is CASSPPGANVLTF. The chain recombines TRBV3-1 with TRBJ2-6; D gene ambiguous. Trimming stripped 6 bases from V and 4 bases from J, with 7 bases between. CDR3 length: 13 residues. Germline CDR1 LGHDT, CDR2 YNNKEL (reference sequence).

This clonotype was seen a few times. The chain is built from TRBV20-1 and TRBJ2-2; no clear D gene. V lost 0 bases to trimming and J lost 1 base, with 6 bases between them. CDR3 length equals 14 residues. CDR1 DFQATT and CDR2 SNEGSKA come from the germline V gene (reference sequence). The CDR3: CSAREGWNTGELFF. The CDR3 DNA sequence: TGCAGTGCTAGAGAAGGGTGGAACACCGGGGAGCTGTTTTTT.

This clonotype showed up just a few times. The chain is built from TRBV28 and TRBJ2-7; the D gene is possibly TRBD2 (6 bases). Trimming took 10 bases from V and 0 from J, leaving 19 bases between them. Germline V gene sequence: CDR1 MDHEN, CDR2 SYDVKM. The CDR3 runs to 15 residues. The CDR3 spells CATWGVSGFSYEQYF. DNA of the CDR3: TGTGCCACGTGGGGGGTGTCGGGATTCTCCTACGAGCAGTACTTC.